The sequence of this T cell receptor beta chain was determined in a study of Graves' ophthalmopathy and Graves' hyperthyroidism. Broader study findings: Appearing in blood as well were most expanded thyroid clonotypes above 0.001 frequency.

CDR3 regions of TCR beta were amplified from RNA transcripts. The library came from an HTBI-primed first-round RT-PCR and a second-round multiplex PCR. TCRdb re-derived calls from the multiplex PCR reads in MiXCR, one entry per CDR3 protein. This sample carries about 700,000 distinct CDR3 sequences, about two fifths of them seen once, and the ten largest clones take around 3.3%. PBMCs were isolated by Ficoll-Paque density gradient centrifugation, using roughly 9.7 ml of fresh peripheral blood as the starting material. This clonotype appeared many times. What it binds is unknown. Germline CDR1 is SNHLY and CDR2 is FYNNEI. The CDR3 is made up of 14 amino acids. V dropped 4 bases and J dropped 8; count of bases not matched to a gene: 7.

The sequence came from an adult man with Graves' ophthalmopathy. The V and J genes are TRBV2 and TRBJ1-4, with 7 bases lining up with TRBD1. The source material was peripheral blood. The CDR3 bases are TGTGCCAGCAGTGTTAGACAGGGAACCGAAAAACTGTTTTTT. Its protein product is CASSVRQGTEKLFF.